This T cell receptor beta chain was found in a study of shared clonotypes between healthy human individuals. Regarding the study as a whole: A few donors had around 5% of their naive CD4 clonotypes in common.

Details on this clone: Its specificity is not known.

Measured with immunoSEQ multiplex PCR; TCRdb has only the in-frame clones, and not every one. In the table there are about 980,000 clones, about 80% of which are singletons. The CDR3 extends over 12 amino acids. Trimming shortened V by 6 bases and J by 7 bases, and 12 bases separated the two germline ends. The germline V gene has CDR1 MNHNY and CDR2 SVGAGI (reference sequence). The gene calls are TRBV6-6 and TRBJ1-1; D is undetermined. The receptor comes from a man younger than 35 in good health. Sequencing was performed on memory CD4+ T cells sorted from blood. Regarding subset: CD45RA-negative fraction. The DNA for the CDR3 is TGTGCCAGCAGCTTAAGGGCAGATGAAGCTTTCTTT. Translating it yields CASSLRADEAFF.